These 30 T cell receptor beta chains share one sample of origin, sequenced in a study of blood T cell repertoires in COVID-19. The repertoire was sequenced with immunoSEQ multiplex PCR; TCRdb's copy has only in-frame clones and lacks some. Among some 25,000 clones listed, around 94% were seen once. The source material was peripheral blood. The receptors were sampled from a woman in her forties or fifties with active COVID-19.

The chain joins TRBV7-9 to TRBJ2-3; 10 bases match TRBD2. This CDR3 contains 15 residues. After removal of 3 bases from V and 6 bases from J, the junction contained 6 bases not matched to a gene. Per the germline V gene, CDR1 is SEHNR and CDR2 is FQNEAQ (reference sequence). The CDR3 is CASSFAGLAADTQYF. CDR3 coding DNA: TGTGCCAGCAGCTTCGCCGGACTAGCGGCGGATACGCAGTATTTT. Drawing the rest from reference TRBV7-9 and TRBJ2-3, the complete variable domain is DTGVSQNPRHKITKRGQNVTFRCDPISEHNRLYWYRQTLGQGPEFLTYFQNEAQLEKSRLLSDRFSAERPKGSFSTLEIQRTEQGDSAMYLCASSFAGLAADTQYFGPGTRLTVL.

The V gene is TRBV25-1, the J gene TRBJ2-3; D remains unclear. Germline CDR1 is MGHDK and CDR2 is SYGVNS. Trimming pared 7 bases from V and 0 bases from J, leaving 8 bases between. The length of the CDR3 is 13 residues. CDR3 loop: CASTLTSTDTQYF. The CDR3 DNA is TGTGCCAGCACCCTAACTAGCACAGATACGCAGTATTTT.

The chain combines TRBV19 with TRBJ2-3, with 9 bases identical to TRBD2. The CDR3 is 18 residues long. V was pared by 3 bases and J by 1 base, with 11 bases of the junction left unmatched. The germline V gene encodes CDR1 LNHDA and CDR2 SQIVND (reference sequence). The CDR3 reads CASSIDRASGMGTDTQYF. In DNA, the CDR3 is TGTGCCAGTAGTATCGATCGTGCTAGCGGGATGGGCACAGATACGCAGTATTTT.

The chain couples TRBV9 to TRBJ2-5, with 10 nucleotides matching TRBD1. Germline values: CDR1 SGDLS, CDR2 YYNGEE. The V and J ends lost 0 bases and 4 bases, in that order; junction bases with no gene match: 9. The length of the CDR3 is 17 residues. The CDR3 nucleotides read TGTGCCAGCAGCGTAGAGGGGGGACAGGGGAAGGGAGAGACCCAGTACTTC. This encodes CASSVEGGQGKGETQYF.

V and J are TRBV7-8 and TRBJ1-2; tentative D call: TRBD1 (5 bases). The CDR3 runs 13 residues. Per the germline V gene, CDR1 is SGHVS and CDR2 is FQNEAQ. V was clipped by 6 bases and J by 8 bases, with 16 bases between them. The CDR3 coding sequence is TGTGCCAGCAGTCACCCAGGGCTAGGCGGCTACACCTTC. It codes for CASSHPGLGGYTF. The complete variable domain, with remaining parts taken from reference TRBV7-8 and TRBJ1-2, reads GAGVSQSPRYKVAKRGQDVALRCDPISGHVSLFWYQQALGQGPEFLTYFQNEAQLDKSGLPSDRFFAERPEGSVSTLKIQRTQQEDSAVYLCASSHPGLGGYTFGSGTRLTVV.

The chain joins TRBV13 to TRBJ2-1; possible D gene TRBD1, 7 bases. Germline-derived CDR1 and CDR2 are PRHDT and FYEKMQ (reference sequence). CDR3 length equals 17 residues. V lost 2 bases and J lost 1, with 15 bases in between. This CDR3 reads CASSLYPAGQSYNEQFF. Written as DNA, the CDR3 is TGTGCCAGCAGCTTATATCCGGCGGGACAGTCCTACAATGAGCAGTTCTTC.

This chain connects TRBV29-1 to TRBJ2-5; D is possibly TRBD2 (6 bases). The CDR3 totals 12 residues. V was pared by 5 bases and J by 7 bases, with 14 bases between. CDR1 SQVTM and CDR2 ANQGSEA come from the germline V gene. The CDR3 DNA is TGCAGCGTTTGGAGGGAAAGTGGGACCCAGTACTTC. This sequence encodes CSVWRESGTQYF.

This chain connects TRBV7-9 to TRBJ2-7; tentative D call: TRBD2 (6 bases). V was trimmed by 5 bases and J by 3 bases, leaving 11 bases between them. In germline, CDR1 is SEHNR, CDR2 FQNEAQ (reference sequence). This CDR3 is 13 amino acids long. This CDR3 reads CASSAGTFYEQYF. In DNA form, the CDR3 reads TGTGCCAGCAGCGCCGGGACTTTCTACGAGCAGTACTTC.

The chain joins TRBV7-3 to TRBJ2-2, with 8 bases lining up with TRBD2. The CDR3 runs 16 residues. Germline V gives CDR1 SGHTA, CDR2 FQGTGA. After removal of 2 bases from V and 5 bases from J, the junction contained 7 bases not matched to a gene. CDR3 loop: CASSLVAGRATGELFF. CDR3 in DNA: TGTGCCAGCAGCTTAGTAGCGGGAAGGGCGACCGGGGAGCTGTTTTTT.

This clone was seen a single time. The chain uses TRBV7-3 and TRBJ1-6; unclear D gene. Trimming cost V 0 bases and J 6 bases, with 3 bases left between them. Looked up from germline, CDR1 is SGHTA and CDR2 is FQGTGA. The CDR3 length is 13 residues. The CDR3 is CASSLTFNSPLHF. In DNA, the CDR3 is TGTGCCAGCAGCTTAACCTTTAATTCACCCCTCCACTTT. The full variable domain, in which reference TRBV7-3 and TRBJ1-6 provide the parts outside the CDR3, is GAGVSQTPSNKVTEKGKYVELRCDPISGHTALYWYRQSLGQGPEFLIYFQGTGAADDSGLPNDRFFAVRPEGSVSTLKIQRTERGDSAVYLCASSLTFNSPLHFGNGTRLTVT.

This clone has only one observation. This sequence joins TRBV28 and TRBJ2-3, with 8 bases matching TRBD1. The J segment lost 8 bases and the V segment lost 4 bases, leaving 8 bases of the junction unmatched. Germline lookup yields CDR1 MDHEN and CDR2 SYDVKM. This CDR3 is built from 14 residues. CDR3 sequence: CASSSTGAFGTQYF. As DNA, the CDR3 is TGTGCCAGCAGTTCGACAGGGGCTTTCGGTACGCAGTATTTT. Together with reference TRBV28 and TRBJ2-3, the CDR3 gives the full variable domain: DVKVTQSSRYLVKRTGEKVFLECVQDMDHENMFWYRQDPGLGLRLIYFSYDVKMKEKGDIPEGYSVSREKKERFSLILESASTNQTSMYLCASSSTGAFGTQYFGPGTRLTVL.

This chain connects TRBV27 to TRBJ2-5; 7 positions agree with TRBD2. The CDR3 length is 16 residues. V gave up 1 base and J gave up 1 base; unmatched junction bases: 6. Germline lookup yields CDR1 MNHEY and CDR2 SMNVEV (reference sequence). The CDR3 DNA reads as TGTGCCAGCAGTTTATATGCAGCGGGGATCCAAGAGACCCAGTACTTC. Protein: CASSLYAAGIQETQYF.

The rearrangement joins TRBV5-1 to TRBJ2-6, with TRBD1 as a possible D gene (6 bases). The CDR3 is 15 amino acids. V lost 4 bases and J 1 base, leaving 9 bases between the germline ends. Germline loops: CDR1 SGHRS, CDR2 YFSETQ. CDR3 in DNA: TGCGCCAGCAGCAGCACAGGGTCTGGGGCCAACGTCCTGACTTTC. Protein product: CASSSTGSGANVLTF.

The rearrangement joins TRBV7-3 to TRBJ2-5; 8 nucleotides agree with TRBD1. In germline, CDR1 is SGHTA, CDR2 FQGTGA. With 5 bases clipped from V and 3 bases from J, the junction kept 8 bases outside the gene matches. CDR3 size: 15 residues. This CDR3 reads CASSPRTGPEETQYF. The CDR3 region has the DNA TGTGCCAGCAGCCCCCGGACAGGGCCAGAAGAGACCCAGTACTTC.

The chain couples TRBV7-9 to TRBJ1-4, with 7 bases fitting TRBD1. The CDR3 has 18 residues. V was pared by 3 bases and J by 3 bases, with 13 bases of the junction left unmatched. Germline V gives CDR1 SEHNR, CDR2 FQNEAQ (reference sequence). CDR3 DNA sequence: TGTGCCAGCAGCTTCGGACAGGTTTCTTTTCGGTCTAATGAAAAACTGTTTTTT. This encodes CASSFGQVSFRSNEKLFF.

The chain combines TRBV19 with TRBJ2-3, with 9 bases fitting TRBD1. V was clipped by 4 bases and J by 2 bases; unmatched bases: 1. Germline-derived CDR1 and CDR2 are LNHDA and SQIVND (reference sequence). The CDR3 runs 14 residues. The CDR3 here is CASSRDRATDTQYF. The CDR3 DNA follows: TGTGCCAGTAGTAGGGACAGGGCCACAGATACGCAGTATTTT.

V gene TRBV7-9 combines with J gene TRBJ1-2; maybe TRBD1 (5 bases). Trimming cost V 8 bases and J 2 bases, with 9 bases left between them. CDR1 and CDR2 from the germline V gene are SEHNR and FQNEAQ (reference sequence). There are 12 residues in the CDR3. Here the CDR3 DNA reads TGTGCCAGCGCGGGGGACAACTATGGCTACACCTTC. Translating it yields CASAGDNYGYTF.

V and J are TRBV28 and TRBJ2-5; 10 bases are a match to TRBD2. CDR3 length: 17 residues. V lost 0 bases, J lost 2 bases, and 6 bases stayed unmatched. The germline V gene encodes CDR1 MDHEN and CDR2 SYDVKM. The CDR3 nucleotides read TGTGCCAGCAGTTTATGGGCTAGCGGGAGTGGACAAGAGACCCAGTACTTC. It codes for CASSLWASGSGQETQYF.

Only one count was recorded for this clone. The chain couples TRBV11-2 to TRBJ1-5; D is perhaps TRBD1 (6 bases). V lost 1 base and J 3 bases, leaving 7 bases between the germline ends. Germline values: CDR1 SGHAT, CDR2 FQNNGV. CDR3 length: 14 residues. This CDR3 is CASSLGQVNQPQHF. CDR3 nucleotides: TGTGCCAGCAGCTTAGGACAGGTCAATCAGCCCCAGCATTTT.

J is TRBJ2-5 and V is TRBV2, with 7 bases that match TRBD2. CDR3 size: 15 residues. The germline CDR1 and CDR2 sequences are SNHLY and FYNNEI. Unmatched junction bases numbered 6, after V lost 5 bases and J lost 0 bases. This CDR3 reads CASSSGDLYQETQYF. The CDR3 DNA reads TGTGCCAGCAGTAGCGGGGACTTGTACCAAGAGACCCAGTACTTC.

This chain links TRBV6-5 with TRBJ2-2; 8 bases are shared with TRBD2. The CDR3 covers 16 residues. Germline CDR1 reads MNHEY; CDR2 reads SVGAGI. V was pared by 2 bases and J by 3 bases, with 5 bases of the junction left unmatched. CDR3 protein: CASSYAGGSYTGELFF. In DNA, the CDR3 is TGTGCCAGCAGTTACGCGGGGGGTTCGTACACCGGGGAGCTGTTTTTT.

The rearrangement uses TRBV15 and TRBJ1-1; D gene ambiguous. Germline CDR1 LNHNV, CDR2 YYDKDF (reference sequence). The CDR3 is 15 residues long. V lost 0 bases to trimming and J lost 4 bases, with 12 bases between them. The CDR3 nucleotides are TGTGCCACCAGCAGAGATGGAGGTTACAGCACTGAAGCTTTCTTT. Its translation is CATSRDGGYSTEAFF.

This rearrangement joins TRBV5-1 to TRBJ1-6, with D unresolved. Germline CDR1 is SGHRS and CDR2 is YFSETQ. V lost 4 bases and J lost 3, with 17 bases in between. The CDR3 spans 17 residues. In nucleotides, the CDR3 is TGCGCCAGCAGCCCGTACGGACTGTCCTTCTATAATTCACCCCTCCACTTT. This gives the protein CASSPYGLSFYNSPLHF.

V gene TRBV3-1 (or the pseudogene TRBV3-2) combines with J gene TRBJ1-3; D not resolved. The ends were cut back, 1 base at V and 3 bases at J, with 7 bases in the middle. CDR1 is LGHDT and CDR2 is YNNKEL in the germline V gene (reference sequence). The CDR3 contains 14 residues. The CDR3 reads CASSQGRVGNTIYF. The CDR3 region has the DNA TGTGCCAGCAGCCAAGGGAGGGTTGGAAACACCATATATTTT.

The chain combines TRBV28 with TRBJ2-4; TRBD1 matches 9 bases. Germline trimming cut 4 bases from V and 5 bases from J; bases unmatched to any gene: 3. This CDR3 is built from 14 residues. Germline CDR1 MDHEN, CDR2 SYDVKM. CDR3 sequence reads: CASSSTGGQNIQYF. The CDR3 nucleotides are TGTGCCAGCAGTTCAACAGGGGGCCAAAACATTCAGTACTTC.

The chain joins TRBV6-5 to TRBJ1-5, with D possibly being TRBD1 (5 bases). There are 14 residues in the CDR3. Trimming removed 8 bases from V and 7 bases from J, with 18 bases in between. CDR1 and CDR2 from the germline V gene are MNHEY and SVGAGI. The CDR3 region is CASSGGGAGQPQHF. Here the CDR3 DNA reads TGTGCCAGCTCGGGCGGTGGGGCCGGGCAGCCCCAGCATTTT.

This chain connects TRBV6-1 to TRBJ1-6; 9 bases are a match to TRBD1. In germline, CDR1 is MNHNS, CDR2 SASEGT. The CDR3 covers 15 residues. V lost 3 bases and J lost 7; bases outside the gene matches: 4. The CDR3 DNA is TGTGCCAGCAGTGATGGGGGGACAGGGAATTCACCCCTCCACTTT. The encoded protein is CASSDGGTGNSPLHF.

This clone was counted once. This chain links TRBV11-3 with TRBJ2-3; maybe TRBD1 (5 bases). V was pared by 3 bases and J by 4 bases, with 8 bases between. Germline V CDR1 and CDR2: SGHNT, YENEEA. The CDR3 sequence is 13 residues long. The CDR3 loop reads CASSFQGSDTQYF. The CDR3 DNA reads as TGTGCCAGCAGCTTTCAGGGTTCAGATACGCAGTATTTT.

The chain recombines TRBV12-3 or TRBV12-4 with TRBJ2-1; D perhaps matches TRBD1 (6 bases). Trimming left V 6 bases short and J 6 bases short, with 12 bases between. This CDR3 contains 13 residues. The CDR3 nucleotides read TGTGCCAGCAGCAGGGGACGTCGCAATGAGCAGTTCTTC. Translation gives CASSRGRRNEQFF.

The gene calls are TRBV5-1 and TRBJ1-6; D uncertain. Germline CDR1 and CDR2: SGHRS and YFSETQ. Deletions cut 1 base from V and 10 bases from J, with 21 bases between. The CDR3 length is 17 residues. CDR3 bases: TGCGCCAGCAGCTTGTCGTATCGGACTCACCCGGAGTCACCCCTCCACTTT. It translates to CASSLSYRTHPESPLHF. The whole variable domain, filled in from reference TRBV5-1 and TRBJ1-6, reads KAGVTQTPRYLIKTRGQQVTLSCSPISGHRSVSWYQQTPGQGLQFLFEYFSETQRNKGNFPGRFSGRQFSNSRSEMNVSTLELGDSALYLCASSLSYRTHPESPLHFGNGTRLTVT.